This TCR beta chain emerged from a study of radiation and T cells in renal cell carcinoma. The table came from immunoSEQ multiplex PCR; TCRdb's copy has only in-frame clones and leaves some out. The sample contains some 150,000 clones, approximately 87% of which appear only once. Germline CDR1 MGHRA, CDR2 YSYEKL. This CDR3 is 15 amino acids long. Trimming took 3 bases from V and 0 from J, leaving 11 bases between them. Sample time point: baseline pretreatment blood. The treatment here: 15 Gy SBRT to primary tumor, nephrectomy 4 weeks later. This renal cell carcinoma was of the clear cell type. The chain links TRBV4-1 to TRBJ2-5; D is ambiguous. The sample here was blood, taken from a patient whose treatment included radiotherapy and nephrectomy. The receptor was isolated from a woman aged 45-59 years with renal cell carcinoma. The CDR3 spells CASSHRSTNQETQYF. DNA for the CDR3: TGCGCCAGCAGCCACCGGTCCACGAACCAAGAGACCCAGTACTTC.